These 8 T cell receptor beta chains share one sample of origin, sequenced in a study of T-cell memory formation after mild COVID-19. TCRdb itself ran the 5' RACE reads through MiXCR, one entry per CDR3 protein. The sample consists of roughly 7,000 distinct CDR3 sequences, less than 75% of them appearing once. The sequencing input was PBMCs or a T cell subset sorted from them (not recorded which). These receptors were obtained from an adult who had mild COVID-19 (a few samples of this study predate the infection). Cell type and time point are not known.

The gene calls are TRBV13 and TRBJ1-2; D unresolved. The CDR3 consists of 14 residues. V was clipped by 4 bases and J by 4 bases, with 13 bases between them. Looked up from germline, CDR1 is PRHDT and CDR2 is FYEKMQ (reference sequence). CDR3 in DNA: TGTGCCAGCAGCTCGACTCTAACCCCCTATGGCTACACCTTC. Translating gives CASSSTLTPYGYTF.

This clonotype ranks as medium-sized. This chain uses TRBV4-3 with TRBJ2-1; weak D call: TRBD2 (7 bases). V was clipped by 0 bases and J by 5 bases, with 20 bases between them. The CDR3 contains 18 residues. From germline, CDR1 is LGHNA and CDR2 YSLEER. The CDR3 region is CASSQERWRGPPNNEQFF. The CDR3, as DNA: TGCGCCAGCAGCCAAGAAAGGTGGCGGGGGCCTCCGAACAATGAGCAGTTCTTC.

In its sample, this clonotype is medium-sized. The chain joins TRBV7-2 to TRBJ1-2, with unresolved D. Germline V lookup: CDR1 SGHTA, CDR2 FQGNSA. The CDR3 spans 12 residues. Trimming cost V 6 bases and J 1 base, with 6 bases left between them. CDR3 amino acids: CASSYVNYGYTF. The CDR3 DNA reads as TGTGCCAGCAGTTACGTTAACTATGGCTACACCTTC.

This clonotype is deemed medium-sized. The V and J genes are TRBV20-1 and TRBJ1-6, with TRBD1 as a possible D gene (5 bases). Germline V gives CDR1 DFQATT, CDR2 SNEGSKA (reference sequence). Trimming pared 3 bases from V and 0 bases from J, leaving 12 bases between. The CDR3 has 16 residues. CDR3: CSAREPGSSYNSPLHF. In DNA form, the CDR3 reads TGCAGTGCTAGGGAACCAGGGAGCTCCTATAATTCACCCCTCCACTTT.

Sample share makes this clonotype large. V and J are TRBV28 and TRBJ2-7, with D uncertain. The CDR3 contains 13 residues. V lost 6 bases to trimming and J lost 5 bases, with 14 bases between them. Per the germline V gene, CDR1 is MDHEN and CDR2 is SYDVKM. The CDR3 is CASSNPSRDEQYV. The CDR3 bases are TGTGCCAGCAGCAATCCCTCCCGAGACGAGCAGTACGTC.

In nucleotides, the CDR3 is TGTGCCAGCAGCGGGATGACTTCCGAGCAGTTCTTC. It codes for CASSGMTSEQFF. The chain is built from TRBV9 and TRBJ2-1; D is unresolved. Trimming removed 3 bases at V and 10 bases at J, with 11 bases between. CDR1 and CDR2 (germline): SGDLS, YYNGEE. The CDR3 covers 12 residues.

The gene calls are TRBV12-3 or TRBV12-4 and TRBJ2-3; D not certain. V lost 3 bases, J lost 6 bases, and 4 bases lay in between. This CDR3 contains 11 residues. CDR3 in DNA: TGTGCCAGCAGTTTTCGGGATACGCAGTATTTT. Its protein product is CASSFRDTQYF.

CDR3 nucleotide sequence: TGTGCCAGCAGCTTCGGGACTAGCGTCTTGATCTCCCAGTTCTTC. It codes for CASSFGTSVLISQFF. The chain couples TRBV7-8 to TRBJ2-1, with 10 bases identical to TRBD2. V dropped 3 bases and J dropped 13; count of bases not matched to a gene: 12. Germline CDR1 reads SGHVS; CDR2 reads FQNEAQ. The CDR3 runs to 15 residues.